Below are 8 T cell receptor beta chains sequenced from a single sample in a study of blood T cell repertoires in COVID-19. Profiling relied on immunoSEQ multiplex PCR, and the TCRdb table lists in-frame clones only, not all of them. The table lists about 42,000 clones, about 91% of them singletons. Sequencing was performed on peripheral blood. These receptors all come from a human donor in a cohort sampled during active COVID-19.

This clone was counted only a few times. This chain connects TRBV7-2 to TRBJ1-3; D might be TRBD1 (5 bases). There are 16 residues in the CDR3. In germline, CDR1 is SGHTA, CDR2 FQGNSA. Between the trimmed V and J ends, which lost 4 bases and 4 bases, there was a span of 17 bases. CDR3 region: CASSSSGSRAGNTIYF. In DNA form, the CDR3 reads TGTGCCAGCAGCTCCTCAGGGTCCCGAGCAGGAAACACCATATATTTT.

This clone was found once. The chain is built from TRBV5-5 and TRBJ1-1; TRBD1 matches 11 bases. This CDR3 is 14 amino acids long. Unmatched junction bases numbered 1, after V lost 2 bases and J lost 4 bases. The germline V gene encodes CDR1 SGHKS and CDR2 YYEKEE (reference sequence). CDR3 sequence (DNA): TGTGCCAGCAGCTTAGGGACAGGGGGCACTGAAGCTTTCTTT. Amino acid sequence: CASSLGTGGTEAFF.

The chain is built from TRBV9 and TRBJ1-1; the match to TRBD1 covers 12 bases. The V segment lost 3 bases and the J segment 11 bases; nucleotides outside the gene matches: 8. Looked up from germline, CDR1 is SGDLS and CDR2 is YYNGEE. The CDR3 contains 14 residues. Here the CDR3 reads CASSDGDRGRSAFF. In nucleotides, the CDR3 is TGTGCCAGCAGCGACGGGGACAGGGGGCGTAGCGCTTTCTTT.

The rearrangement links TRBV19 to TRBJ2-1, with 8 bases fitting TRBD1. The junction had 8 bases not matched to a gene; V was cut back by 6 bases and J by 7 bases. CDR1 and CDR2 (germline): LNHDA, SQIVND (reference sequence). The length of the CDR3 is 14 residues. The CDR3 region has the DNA TGTGCCAGTAGCCCCGACAGGGGAAGGAATGAGCAGTTCTTC. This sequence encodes CASSPDRGRNEQFF.

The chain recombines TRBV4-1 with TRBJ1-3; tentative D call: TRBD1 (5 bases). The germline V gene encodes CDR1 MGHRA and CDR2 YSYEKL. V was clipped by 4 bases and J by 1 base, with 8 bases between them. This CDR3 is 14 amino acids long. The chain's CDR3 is CASSRGGSGNTIYF. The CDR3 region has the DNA TGCGCCAGCAGCCGTGGGGGGTCTGGAAACACCATATATTTT.

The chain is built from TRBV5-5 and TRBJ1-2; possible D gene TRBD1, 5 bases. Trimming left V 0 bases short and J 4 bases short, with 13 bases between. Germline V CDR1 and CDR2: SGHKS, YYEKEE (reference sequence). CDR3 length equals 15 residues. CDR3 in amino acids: CASSLARQGSYGYTF. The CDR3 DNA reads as TGTGCCAGCAGCTTGGCTAGGCAGGGAAGCTATGGCTACACCTTC.

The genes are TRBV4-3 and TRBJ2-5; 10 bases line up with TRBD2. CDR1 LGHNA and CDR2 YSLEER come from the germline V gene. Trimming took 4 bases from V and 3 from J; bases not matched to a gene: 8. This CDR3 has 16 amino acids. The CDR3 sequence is CASSLSALAGEETQYF. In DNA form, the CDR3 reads TGCGCCAGCAGCCTAAGCGCCCTAGCGGGGGAAGAGACCCAGTACTTC.

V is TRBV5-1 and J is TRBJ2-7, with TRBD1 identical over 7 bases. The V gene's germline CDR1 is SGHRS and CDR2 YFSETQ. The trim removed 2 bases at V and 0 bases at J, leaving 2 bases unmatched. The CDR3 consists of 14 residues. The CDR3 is CASSLQGHSYEQYF. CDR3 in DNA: TGCGCCAGCAGCTTACAGGGGCACTCCTACGAGCAGTACTTC.